The T cell receptor (beta chain) described here comes from a study of vaccination and CD4 T cells after COVID-19. Treatment described: approximately 9-day PBMC culture with coronavirus spike peptide pools or control peptides (ViraFEST assay). ViraFEST stimulated the growth of antigen-specific T cells using peptide pools and subsequently profiled their TCRs by sequencing. Per the germline V gene, CDR1 is SGHAT and CDR2 is FQNNGV. This CDR3 region has 15 residues. V gave up 3 bases and J gave up 6 bases; unmatched junction bases: 6. Sequenced with the Oncomine TCR Beta short-read assay was DNA taken from cultured CD4+ T cells. CD4+ T cells were cultured, and genomic DNA was extracted from them. Each CDR3 protein gets one entry after TCRdb re-called the PCR reads with MiXCR. The sample has about 9,900 distinct CDR3 sequences, around half seen once. Comment on this clonotype: Its cognate antigen is unknown.

Study-wide results and caveats: Relatively few convalescent patients were studied, without early post-infection timepoints. The study found median SARS-CoV-2-reactive clonotypes rising from approximately 21 to 40, not significantly.

The clonotype originates from a human donor who had recovered from COVID-19. V is TRBV11-2 and J is TRBJ2-2; 8 bases fit TRBD2. The sample comprised CD4+ T cells from blood, cultured in vitro. The CDR3 coding sequence is TGTGCCAGCAGCTTGCGAGCGGGGGAGGCCGGGGAGCTGTTTTTT. Residues: CASSLRAGEAGELFF.